This T cell receptor (beta chain) was captured in a study of T cells after yellow fever vaccination. Study observations and caveats: Relatively few clonotypes were ones that appeared in both CD4 and CD8 compartments. Among primary-vaccination clones, most reappeared after the booster, at around 97% for CD4 and around 91% for CD8. Contaminating bulk clonotypes could be abundant in FACS-sorted repertoires.

TCRdb reprocessed the 5' RACE reads with MiXCR, giving one entry per CDR3 protein. This sample carries 450,000 to 650,000 distinct CDR3 sequences, about a fifth of them seen once, and the ten largest clones take about 15%. This clonotype appeared a few times. Its matching antigen is unknown. This CDR3 is built from 11 residues. The germline V and J ends were trimmed by 4 bases and 6 bases, with 6 bases remaining between them. The germline gives CDR1 MGHDK, CDR2 SYGVNS. The sequence was obtained from a man between 18 and 29 years old who received the YFV17D yellow fever vaccine. V usage is TRBV25-1 and J usage is TRBJ2-5; unclear D gene. The sequencing used PBMCs, collected approximately 22 days after the first yellow fever vaccination. CDR3 sequence: CASSAKQTQYF. CDR3 coding DNA: TGTGCCAGCAGTGCTAAGCAGACCCAGTACTTC.